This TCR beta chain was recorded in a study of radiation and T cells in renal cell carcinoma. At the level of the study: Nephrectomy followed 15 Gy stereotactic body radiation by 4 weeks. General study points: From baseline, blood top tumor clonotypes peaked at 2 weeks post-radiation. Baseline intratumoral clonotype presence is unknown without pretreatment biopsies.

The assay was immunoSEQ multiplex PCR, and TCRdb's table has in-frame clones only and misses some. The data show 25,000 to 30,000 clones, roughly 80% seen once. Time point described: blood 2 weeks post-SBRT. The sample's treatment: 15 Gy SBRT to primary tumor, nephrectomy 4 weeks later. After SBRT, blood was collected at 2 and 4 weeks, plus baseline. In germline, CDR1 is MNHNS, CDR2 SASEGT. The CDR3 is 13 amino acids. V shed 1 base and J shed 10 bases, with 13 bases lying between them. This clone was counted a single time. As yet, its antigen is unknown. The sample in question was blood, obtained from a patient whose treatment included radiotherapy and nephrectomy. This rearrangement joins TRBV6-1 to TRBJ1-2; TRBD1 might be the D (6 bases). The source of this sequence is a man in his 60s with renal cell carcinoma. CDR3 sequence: CASSEDGQRDYTF. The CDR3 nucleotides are TGTGCCAGCAGTGAAGACGGACAGCGGGACTACACCTTC.